This TCR beta chain was captured by sequencing in a study of shared clonotypes between healthy human individuals. The method was immunoSEQ multiplex PCR; TCRdb's version includes in-frame clones alone and lacks a portion of them. The table lists roughly 2 million clones, approximately 96% of them singletons. CDR1 is SGHRS and CDR2 is YFSETQ in the germline V gene. V was clipped by 0 bases and J by 6 bases; unmatched bases: 3. The CDR3 runs 15 residues. This clone was observed a single time. The clonotype originates from a man aged 18 to 29 in good health. The chain uses TRBV5-1 and TRBJ1-3, with 10 bases identical to TRBD1. What was sequenced was naive CD4+ T cells sorted from blood. Subset meaning: CD45RA+ positively selected. This CDR3 reads CASSLAGQGQNTIYF. CDR3 coding DNA: TGCGCCAGCAGCTTGGCGGGACAGGGGCAAAACACCATATATTTT. Drawing the rest from reference TRBV5-1 and TRBJ1-3, the complete variable domain is KAGVTQTPRYLIKTRGQQVTLSCSPISGHRSVSWYQQTPGQGLQFLFEYFSETQRNKGNFPGRFSGRQFSNSRSEMNVSTLELGDSALYLCASSLAGQGQNTIYFGEGSWLTVV.